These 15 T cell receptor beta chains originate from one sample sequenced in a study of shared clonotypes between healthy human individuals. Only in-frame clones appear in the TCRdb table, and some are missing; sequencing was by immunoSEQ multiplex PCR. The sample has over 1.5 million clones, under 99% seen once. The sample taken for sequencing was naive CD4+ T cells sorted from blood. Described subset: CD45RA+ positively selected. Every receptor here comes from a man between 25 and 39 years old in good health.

CDR3 region: CASSLAGSRNEQFF. In nucleotides, the CDR3 is TGTGCCAGCAGCTTAGCAGGGAGCCGCAATGAGCAGTTCTTC. The chain carries TRBV7-9 and TRBJ2-1; a possible D gene is TRBD2 (5 bases). Trimming stripped 0 bases from V and 6 bases from J, with 9 bases between. The length of the CDR3 is 14 residues. CDR1 is SEHNR, CDR2 FQNEAQ, per germline (reference sequence). Full variable domain (outside the CDR3, taken from reference TRBV7-9 and TRBJ2-1): DTGVSQNPRHKITKRGQNVTFRCDPISEHNRLYWYRQTLGQGPEFLTYFQNEAQLEKSRLLSDRFSAERPKGSFSTLEIQRTEQGDSAMYLCASSLAGSRNEQFFGPGTRLTVL.

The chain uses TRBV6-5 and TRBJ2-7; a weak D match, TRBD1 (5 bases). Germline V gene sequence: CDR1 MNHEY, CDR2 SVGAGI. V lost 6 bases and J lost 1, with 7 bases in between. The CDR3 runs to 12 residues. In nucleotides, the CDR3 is TGTGCCAGCAGCAGACAGTCCTACGAGCAGTACTTC. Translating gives CASSRQSYEQYF.

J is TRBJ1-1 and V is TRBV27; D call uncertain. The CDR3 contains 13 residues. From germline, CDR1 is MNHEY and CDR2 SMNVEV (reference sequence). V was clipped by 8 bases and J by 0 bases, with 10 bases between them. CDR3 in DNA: TGTGCCAGCCGTAGGTCGTTGAACACTGAAGCTTTCTTT. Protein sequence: CASRRSLNTEAFF.

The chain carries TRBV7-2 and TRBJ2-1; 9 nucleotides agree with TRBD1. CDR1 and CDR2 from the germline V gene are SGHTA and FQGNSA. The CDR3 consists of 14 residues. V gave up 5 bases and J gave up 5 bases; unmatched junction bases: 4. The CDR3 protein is CASSRDRVNNEQFF. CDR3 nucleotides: TGTGCCAGCAGCAGGGACAGGGTTAACAATGAGCAGTTCTTC. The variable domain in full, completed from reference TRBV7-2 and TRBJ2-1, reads GAGVSQSPSNKVTEKGKDVELRCDPISGHTALYWYRQSLGQGLEFLIYFQGNSAPDKSGLPSDRFSAERTGGSVSTLTIQRTQQEDSAVYLCASSRDRVNNEQFFGPGTRLTVL.

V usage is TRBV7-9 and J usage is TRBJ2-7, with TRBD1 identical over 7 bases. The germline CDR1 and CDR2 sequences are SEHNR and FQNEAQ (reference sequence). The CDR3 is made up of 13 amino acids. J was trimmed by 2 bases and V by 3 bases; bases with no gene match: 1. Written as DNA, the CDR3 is TGTGCCAGCAGCTTTGGACAGGCCTACGAGCAGTACTTC. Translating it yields CASSFGQAYEQYF.

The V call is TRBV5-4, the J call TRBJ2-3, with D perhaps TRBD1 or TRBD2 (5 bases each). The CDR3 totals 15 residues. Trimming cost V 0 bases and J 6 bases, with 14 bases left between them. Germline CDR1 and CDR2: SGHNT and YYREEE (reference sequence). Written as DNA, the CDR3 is TGTGCCAGCAGCTTGGACCCCCGAGGGGCGGATACGCAGTATTTT. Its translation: CASSLDPRGADTQYF.

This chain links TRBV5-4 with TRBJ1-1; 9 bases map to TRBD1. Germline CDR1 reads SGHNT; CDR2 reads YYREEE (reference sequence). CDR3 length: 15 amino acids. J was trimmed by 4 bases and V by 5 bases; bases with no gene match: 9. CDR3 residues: CASSSGGQGLTEAFF. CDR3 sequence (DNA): TGTGCCAGCAGTTCAGGGGGACAGGGTCTCACTGAAGCTTTCTTT.

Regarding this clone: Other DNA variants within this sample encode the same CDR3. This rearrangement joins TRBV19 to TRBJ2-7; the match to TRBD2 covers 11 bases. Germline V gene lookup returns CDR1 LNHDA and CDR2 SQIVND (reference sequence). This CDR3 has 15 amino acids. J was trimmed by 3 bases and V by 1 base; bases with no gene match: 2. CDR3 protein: CASSIGGTSGYEQYF. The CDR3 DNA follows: TGTGCCAGTAGTATAGGAGGGACTAGCGGCTACGAGCAGTACTTC.

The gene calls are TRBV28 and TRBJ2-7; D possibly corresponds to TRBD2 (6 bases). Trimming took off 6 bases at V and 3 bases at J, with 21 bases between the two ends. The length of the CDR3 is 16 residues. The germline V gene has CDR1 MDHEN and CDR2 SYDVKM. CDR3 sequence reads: CASSLLPRGIDYEQYF. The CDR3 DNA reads TGTGCCAGCAGCCTTTTGCCGCGGGGTATCGACTACGAGCAGTACTTC.

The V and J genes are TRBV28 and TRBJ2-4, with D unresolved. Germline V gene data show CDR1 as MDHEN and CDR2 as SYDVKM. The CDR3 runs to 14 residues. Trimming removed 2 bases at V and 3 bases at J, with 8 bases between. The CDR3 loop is CASSLPTSKNIQYF. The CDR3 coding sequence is TGTGCCAGCAGTTTACCCACGAGCAAAAACATTCAGTACTTC.

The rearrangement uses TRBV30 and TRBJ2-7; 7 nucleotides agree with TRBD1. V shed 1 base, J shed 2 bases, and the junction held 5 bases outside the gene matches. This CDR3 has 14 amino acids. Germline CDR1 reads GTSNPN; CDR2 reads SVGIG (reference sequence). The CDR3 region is CAWSGGQRAYEQYF. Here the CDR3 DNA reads TGTGCCTGGAGTGGGGGACAGAGGGCCTACGAGCAGTACTTC. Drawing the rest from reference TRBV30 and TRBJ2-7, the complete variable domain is SQTIHQWPATLVQPVGSPLSLECTVEGTSNPNLYWYRQAAGRGLQLLFYSVGIGQISSEVPQNLSASRPQDRQFILSSKKLLLSDSGFYLCAWSGGQRAYEQYFGPGTRLTVT.

The CDR3 spells CASSPGRRETQYF. Written as DNA, the CDR3 is TGTGCCAGCTCACCGGGTAGGCGGGAGACCCAGTACTTC. The V call is TRBV18, the J call TRBJ2-5; D gene ambiguous. V was pared by 3 bases and J by 5 bases, with 10 bases between. The germline CDR1 and CDR2 sequences are KGHSH and LQKENI. This CDR3 is built from 13 residues.

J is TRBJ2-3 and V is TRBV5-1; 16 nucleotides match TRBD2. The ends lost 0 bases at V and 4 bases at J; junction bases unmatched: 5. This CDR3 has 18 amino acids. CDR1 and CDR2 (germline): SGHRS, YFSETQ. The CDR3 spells CASSLGGLAGGRPDTQYF. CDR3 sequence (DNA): TGCGCCAGCAGCTTGGGGGGACTAGCGGGAGGGCGGCCAGATACGCAGTATTTT.

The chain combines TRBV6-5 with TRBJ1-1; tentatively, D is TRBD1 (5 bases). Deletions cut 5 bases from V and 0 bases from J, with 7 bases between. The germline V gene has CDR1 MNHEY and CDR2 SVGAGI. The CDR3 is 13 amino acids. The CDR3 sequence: CASSRGMNTEAFF. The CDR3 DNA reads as TGTGCCAGCAGTAGGGGCATGAACACTGAAGCTTTCTTT.

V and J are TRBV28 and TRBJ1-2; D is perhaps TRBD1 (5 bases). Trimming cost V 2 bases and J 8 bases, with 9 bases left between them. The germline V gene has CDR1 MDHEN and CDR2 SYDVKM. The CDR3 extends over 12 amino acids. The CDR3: CASSLQQEGYTF. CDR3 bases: TGTGCCAGCAGTTTACAACAGGAGGGCTACACCTTC.